One sample yielded the 3 T cell receptor beta chains listed below, sequenced in a study of PD-L1 blockade in urothelial cancer. Time point: pretreatment peripheral blood. Here immunoSEQ multiplex PCR was the method, and the copy in TCRdb shows in-frame clones only, minus some. The table includes 40,000 to 60,000 clones, 79% detected once. The material sequenced was PBMCs, taken around atezolizumab (anti-PD-L1) treatment. All receptors derive from a man in his 70s with urothelial cancer.

This chain connects TRBV6-1 to TRBJ1-2, with 10 positions matching TRBD1. CDR1 MNHNS and CDR2 SASEGT come from the germline V gene. The CDR3 is made up of 15 amino acids. With V trimmed by 7 bases and J by 6 bases, 11 bases remained unmatched. DNA of the CDR3: TGTGCCAGCATTCCTGGACAGGGGGGGGAGGATGGCTACACCTTC. Its protein product is CASIPGQGGEDGYTF.

V is TRBV6-4 and J is TRBJ2-3; TRBD2 matches 11 bases. The CDR3 covers 16 residues. With 5 bases clipped from V and 0 bases from J, the junction kept 4 bases outside the gene matches. Germline CDR1 is MRHNA and CDR2 is SNTAGT. The CDR3 loop reads CASSRSSGRSTDTQYF. The CDR3 DNA follows: TGTGCCAGCAGTCGCTCTAGCGGGAGGAGCACAGATACGCAGTATTTT.

The CDR3 sequence is CASSLGTRAASGEQYF. DNA of the CDR3: TGCGCCAGCAGCCTCGGGACTAGAGCGGCCTCGGGGGAGCAGTACTTC. The rearrangement joins TRBV4-1 to TRBJ2-7; 8 nucleotides align to TRBD2. Germline V lookup: CDR1 MGHRA, CDR2 YSYEKL. This CDR3 spans 16 amino acids. The junction had 15 bases not matched to a gene; V was cut back by 4 bases and J by 7 bases.